The entry below describes one T cell receptor beta chain. These data come from a study of blood T cell repertoires in COVID-19. Methods used by the authors: Researchers report that nucleated cell counts were estimated from reference gene primer amplification. TCRdb's table, derived via immunoSEQ multiplex PCR, lists solely in-frame clones and lacks some. That table supplies the V and J calls and clone size; D and trimming were determined from the DNA. The profile covers approximately 100,000 clones, with roughly 80% appearing a single time and 20% taken by the ten largest. In germline, CDR1 is KGHSH, CDR2 LQKENI. The CDR3 spans 15 residues. The V gene end was trimmed by 5 bases and the J gene end by 4 bases; junction bases not matched to a gene: 6.

The V call is TRBV18, the J call TRBJ1-3; 9 bases are shared with TRBD1. This clonotype was sampled from a man between 65 and 85 years old with active or convalescent COVID-19. Sequenced material: peripheral blood. The CDR3 protein is CASSDTGGSGNTIYF. The DNA for the CDR3 is TGTGCCAGCTCAGATACAGGGGGCTCCGGAAACACCATATATTTT.